The sequence of this TCR beta chain was determined in a study of vaccination and CD4 T cells after COVID-19. The overall study: Subjects got two shots of BNT162b2 or mRNA-1273 vaccine. Stimulation used overlapping spike peptides from SARS-CoV-2, HCoV-NL63, HCoV-OC43 and HCoV-229E.

This clonotype was seen a few times. Its antigen remains unidentified. The treatment was: roughly 10-day PBMC culture with coronavirus spike peptide pools or control peptides (ViraFEST assay). TCRs were sequenced by ViraFEST after antigen-specific T cells had been expanded with peptide pools. PCR positivity dates ran from March to December 2020, preceding US Alpha, Beta and Delta variants. Cultured CD4+ T cell DNA was sequenced using the Oncomine TCR Beta short-read assay. MiXCR, applied by TCRdb to the PCR reads, yields one record per CDR3 protein. This table has around 20,000 distinct CDR3 sequences, 54% appearing once. Per germline, CDR1 LGHDT and CDR2 YNNKEL (reference sequence). Between the trimmed V and J ends, which lost 0 bases and 0 bases, there was a span of 15 bases. There are 17 residues in the CDR3.

This TCR was sampled from a human donor who had recovered from COVID-19. V usage is TRBV3-1 and J usage is TRBJ2-7, with D possibly TRBD1 on 6 matching bases. Sequencing input: CD4+ T cells from blood, cultured in vitro. CDR3 DNA sequence: TGTGCCAGCAGCCAAGATTTAGGGGGTGGGTTCTCCTACGAGCAGTACTTC. Residues: CASSQDLGGGFSYEQYF.